These T cell receptor beta chains were read from a single sample in a study of blood T cell repertoires in COVID-19. Generated by immunoSEQ multiplex PCR, the TCRdb table keeps only in-frame clones and is missing some. Counted here are almost 80,000 clones, 75% to 95% occurring once; the ten biggest clones make up under 0.8%. What was sequenced was peripheral blood. The receptors shown here come from a woman older than 75 with acute or convalescent COVID-19. The CDR3 runs from the conserved cysteine through the conserved F or W. The order of the fields is CDR3 protein, CDR3 DNA, V gene, D gene, J gene, clone size. D genes are given only for firm matches. The listing skips clone size in some rows; elsewhere it reads once, few, many or a size class.

CDR3aa: CASSQGTTLGLYEQYF
CDR3nt: TGTGCCAGCAGCCAAGGGACTACTTTGGGTCTGTACGAGCAGTACTTC
v_gene: TRBV3-1/TRBV3-2
d_gene: NA
j_gene: TRBJ2-7
abundance: NA

CDR3aa: CASSLVGGRGTSTDTQYF
CDR3nt: TGTGCCAGCAGTTTAGTGGGCGGGAGGGGCACTAGCACAGATACGCAGTATTTT
v_gene: TRBV28
d_gene: TRBD2
j_gene: TRBJ2-3
abundance: NA

CDR3aa: CASSPIEEQKLFF
CDR3nt: TGTGCCAGCAGCCCCATCGAGGAGCAAAAACTGTTTTTT
v_gene: TRBV6-5
d_gene: NA
j_gene: TRBJ1-4
abundance: NA

CDR3aa: CASSPYNSPLHF
CDR3nt: TGTGCCAGCAGCCCATATAATTCACCCCTCCACTTT
v_gene: TRBV7-2
d_gene: NA
j_gene: TRBJ1-6
abundance: NA

CDR3aa: CASSLGGTGFSTEAFF
CDR3nt: TGTGCCAGCAGCTTAGGGGGAACAGGTTTTAGCACTGAAGCTTTCTTT
v_gene: TRBV11-3
d_gene: NA
j_gene: TRBJ1-1
abundance: NA

CDR3aa: CSVEALGTTEVFF
CDR3nt: TGCAGCGTTGAAGCTCTGGGTACCACGGAGGTTTTCTTT
v_gene: TRBV29-1
d_gene: NA
j_gene: TRBJ1-1
abundance: NA

CDR3aa: CAISEGLAGGSDNEQFF
CDR3nt: TGTGCCATCAGTGAGGGGCTAGCGGGAGGGTCCGACAATGAGCAGTTCTTC
v_gene: TRBV10-3
d_gene: TRBD2
j_gene: TRBJ2-1
abundance: NA

CDR3aa: CASSSDRGPTIYGYTF
CDR3nt: TGTGCCAGCAGCTCGGACAGGGGGCCCACTATTTATGGCTACACCTTC
v_gene: TRBV9
d_gene: TRBD1
j_gene: TRBJ1-2
abundance: NA

CDR3aa: CASSLGDRSHEQYF
CDR3nt: TGTGCCAGCAGCTTAGGGGACAGATCTCACGAGCAGTACTTC
v_gene: TRBV7-2
d_gene: TRBD1
j_gene: TRBJ2-7
abundance: NA

CDR3aa: CASGDRVNGYTF
CDR3nt: TGTGCCAGCGGGGACAGGGTCAACGGCTACACCTTC
v_gene: TRBV25-1
d_gene: TRBD1
j_gene: TRBJ1-2
abundance: NA

CDR3aa: CASSEALAVEAFF
CDR3nt: TGTGCCAGCAGTGAAGCGCTGGCAGTGGAAGCTTTCTTT
v_gene: TRBV2
d_gene: NA
j_gene: TRBJ1-1
abundance: NA

CDR3aa: CASSYSRVTGYTF
CDR3nt: TGTGCCAGCAGCTATAGCAGGGTTACTGGCTACACCTTC
v_gene: TRBV7-8
d_gene: NA
j_gene: TRBJ1-2
abundance: NA

CDR3aa: CASSEVRDSPLHF
CDR3nt: TGTGCCAGCAGTGAAGTCAGGGATTCACCCCTCCACTTT
v_gene: TRBV6-1
d_gene: NA
j_gene: TRBJ1-6
abundance: NA

CDR3aa: CAIRAGLGYGYTF
CDR3nt: TGTGCCATCAGAGCAGGGTTAGGCTATGGCTACACCTTC
v_gene: TRBV10-3
d_gene: NA
j_gene: TRBJ1-2
abundance: NA

CDR3aa: CASRTDSPNSPLHF
CDR3nt: TGTGCCAGCAGGACGGACAGTCCGAATTCACCCCTCCACTTT
v_gene: TRBV6-5
d_gene: NA
j_gene: TRBJ1-6
abundance: NA

CDR3aa: CASSFPDSPLHF
CDR3nt: TGTGCCAGCAGCTTCCCGGATTCACCCCTCCACTTT
v_gene: TRBV7-9
d_gene: NA
j_gene: TRBJ1-6
abundance: NA

CDR3aa: CASSAGGLGQPQHF
CDR3nt: TGTGCCAGCAGTGCAGGGGGCTTAGGTCAGCCCCAGCATTTT
v_gene: TRBV2
d_gene: TRBD1
j_gene: TRBJ1-5
abundance: NA

CDR3aa: CASTGQSNQPQHF
CDR3nt: TGTGCCAGCACTGGGCAGAGCAATCAGCCCCAGCATTTT
v_gene: TRBV6-5
d_gene: NA
j_gene: TRBJ1-5
abundance: NA

CDR3aa: CASSYRTDQETQYF
CDR3nt: TGTGCCAGCAGCTACAGGACCGACCAAGAGACCCAGTACTTC
v_gene: TRBV7-9
d_gene: NA
j_gene: TRBJ2-5
abundance: NA

CDR3aa: CASSQWGRFQEAGELFF
CDR3nt: TGCGCCAGCAGCCAATGGGGTCGATTCCAGGAGGCCGGGGAGCTGTTTTTT
v_gene: TRBV4-3
d_gene: NA
j_gene: TRBJ2-2
abundance: NA

CDR3aa: CASSRQGIYEQYF
CDR3nt: TGTGCCAGTAGTAGACAGGGGATCTACGAGCAGTACTTC
v_gene: TRBV19
d_gene: TRBD1
j_gene: TRBJ2-7
abundance: NA

CDR3aa: CATSDSHRGQRGLAGGNEQFF
CDR3nt: TGTGCCACCAGTGATTCCCATCGGGGTCAAAGGGGACTAGCGGGAGGTAATGAGCAGTTCTTC
v_gene: TRBV24-1
d_gene: TRBD2
j_gene: TRBJ2-1
abundance: NA

CDR3aa: CASTKGQGPYAEAFF
CDR3nt: TGTGCCAGCACGAAAGGACAGGGACCGTACGCTGAAGCTTTCTTT
v_gene: TRBV6-5
d_gene: TRBD1
j_gene: TRBJ1-1
abundance: NA

CDR3aa: CASSQVEGRVTDTQYF
CDR3nt: TGCGCCAGCAGCCAAGTGGAGGGGAGGGTCACAGATACGCAGTATTTT
v_gene: TRBV4-3
d_gene: TRBD2
j_gene: TRBJ2-3
abundance: NA

CDR3aa: CASQLESTDTQYF
CDR3nt: TGCGCCAGCCAACTAGAAAGCACAGATACGCAGTATTTT
v_gene: TRBV5-1
d_gene: NA
j_gene: TRBJ2-3
abundance: once

CDR3aa: CASSVEGGITGELFF
CDR3nt: TGTGCCAGCAGCGTAGAGGGCGGGATCACCGGGGAGCTGTTTTTT
v_gene: TRBV9
d_gene: NA
j_gene: TRBJ2-2
abundance: NA

CDR3aa: CASSLGTAYEQYF
CDR3nt: TGTGCCAGCAGCTTAGGGACAGCCTACGAGCAGTACTTC
v_gene: TRBV7-7
d_gene: NA
j_gene: TRBJ2-7
abundance: NA